Below are 5 T cell receptor beta chains sequenced from a single sample in a study of cytomegalovirus exposure and HLA in healthy donors (dated by TCRdb to 2017 to 2019). The library was built by means of the immunoSEQ multiplex PCR assay. For the multiplex PCR, a mixture combining 60 forward primers for TCR Vbeta segments and 13 reverse primers for TCR Jbeta segments was used. TCRdb retrieved this table from immuneACCESS and kept in-frame rearrangements only. Not all clones are present; in checked studies, unresolved V genes account for under half, and no reason is known for the remainder. In all, the sample holds some 110,000 clones, and roughly 80% of those were seen once. The ten largest clones represent about 4.9% of the sample. The sample consisted of PBMCs. The receptors here all came from a man aged 50-59 years in good health and CMV-seropositive.

The CDR3 DNA is TGTGCCAGCAGCTTTTCCGGGACAGGGGGCTACGAGCAGTACTTC. This codes for CASSFSGTGGYEQYF. This rearrangement joins TRBV5-8 to TRBJ2-7; 11 nucleotides align to TRBD1. This CDR3 region has 15 residues. V gave up 2 bases and J gave up 3 bases; unmatched junction bases: 4. Germline V gene data show CDR1 as SGHTS and CDR2 as YDEGEE.

The J gene is TRBJ2-1, the V gene TRBV27; D is perhaps TRBD2 (5 bases). This CDR3 is 15 amino acids long. V was pared by 5 bases and J by 0 bases, with 11 bases between. Germline CDR1 is MNHEY and CDR2 is SMNVEV (reference sequence). The CDR3 DNA reads as TGTGCCAGCAGTGTTGACGGGGACTCCTACAATGAGCAGTTCTTC. It specifies CASSVDGDSYNEQFF.

The J gene is TRBJ2-7, the V gene TRBV19; D uncertain. The CDR3 extends over 14 amino acids. In germline, CDR1 is LNHDA, CDR2 SQIVND (reference sequence). Trimming removed 5 bases from V and 4 bases from J, with 15 bases in between. The chain's CDR3 is CASSSNSLGYEQYF. The CDR3 nucleotides are TGTGCCAGTAGTTCGAACAGTTTGGGTTACGAGCAGTACTTC. The full variable domain, in which reference TRBV19 and TRBJ2-7 provide the parts outside the CDR3, is DGGITQSPKYLFRKEGQNVTLSCEQNLNHDAMYWYRQDPGQGLRLIYYSQIVNDFQKGDIAEGYSVSREKKESFPLTVTSAQKNPTAFYLCASSSNSLGYEQYFGPGTRLTVT.

The rearrangement joins TRBV5-1 to TRBJ2-7, with a tentative D call TRBD2 (5 bases). This CDR3 spans 13 amino acids. Germline-derived CDR1 and CDR2 are SGHRS and YFSETQ. The ends were cut back, 0 bases at V and 3 bases at J, with 7 bases in the middle. The CDR3 loop reads CASSLEGVYEQYF. In DNA form, the CDR3 reads TGCGCCAGCAGCTTGGAGGGAGTCTACGAGCAGTACTTC.

The chain couples TRBV20-1 to TRBJ2-4; 7 bases fit TRBD1. Per the germline V gene, CDR1 is DFQATT and CDR2 is SNEGSKA (reference sequence). This CDR3 is 11 amino acids long. The trim removed 8 bases at V and 6 bases at J, leaving 4 bases unmatched. The chain's CDR3 is CSRQGLNIQYF. The CDR3 DNA is TGCAGTCGACAGGGCTTAAACATTCAGTACTTC.